A selection of T cell receptor beta chains follows, all from one sample in a study of CD8 T cells in Susac syndrome. TCRdb ran MiXCR on the immunoSEQ multiplex PCR reads and lists one entry per CDR3 protein. The repertoire consists of some 300,000 distinct CDR3 sequences, with 89% occurring once and the leading ten covering approximately 0.2%. The sequenced material came from CD8+ T cells from PBMCs. These TCRs come from a human donor with multiple sclerosis. CDR3s include the opening cysteine and the closing phenylalanine or tryptophan. The order of the fields is CDR3 DNA, CDR3 protein, J gene, D gene, V gene, clone size. A D gene is named only where the DNA matches it firmly. The size of a clone is reported for some rows only, either as once, few or many, or as a class for expanded clones.

CDR3 DNA: TGTGCCAGCAGCGTAGCGAAGGACAGGGGTTGGACAGATACGCAGTATTTT
CDR3 protein: CASSVAKDRGWTDTQYF
J gene: TRBJ2-3
D gene: TRBD1
V gene: TRBV9
clone size: .

CDR3 DNA: TGTGCCTGGAATTGGGACAGGGCTCTTACAGATACGCAGTATTTT
CDR3 protein: CAWNWDRALTDTQYF
J gene: TRBJ2-3
D gene: TRBD1
V gene: TRBV30
clone size: .

CDR3 DNA: TGCAGTGCTAGGGACTACTCGACAGATACGCAGTATTTT
CDR3 protein: CSARDYSTDTQYF
J gene: TRBJ2-3
D gene: .
V gene: TRBV20-1
clone size: .

CDR3 DNA: TGTGCCAGCAGCCAAGATAAAGGGTCTGGGGCCAACGTCCTGACTTTC
CDR3 protein: CASSQDKGSGANVLTF
J gene: TRBJ2-6
D gene: .
V gene: TRBV4-2
clone size: .

CDR3 DNA: TGTGCCAGCAGCCCCACTAGGGGGGCTAGCATGAACACTGAAGCTTTCTTT
CDR3 protein: CASSPTRGASMNTEAFF
J gene: TRBJ1-1
D gene: .
V gene: TRBV7-9
clone size: .

CDR3 DNA: TGTGCCAGCAGCCCACTAGGAGCGGGATTTCTCACAGATACGCAGTATTTT
CDR3 protein: CASSPLGAGFLTDTQYF
J gene: TRBJ2-3
D gene: TRBD2
V gene: TRBV7-2
clone size: .

CDR3 DNA: TGTGCCAGCGATGGAGGCCTGATAGGAAACACCATATATTTT
CDR3 protein: CASDGGLIGNTIYF
J gene: TRBJ1-3
D gene: .
V gene: TRBV12-3/TRBV12-4
clone size: .

CDR3 DNA: TGTGCCAGCAGCTTAGTGCTCAGCAACACTGAAGCTTTCTTT
CDR3 protein: CASSLVLSNTEAFF
J gene: TRBJ1-1
D gene: .
V gene: TRBV7-8
clone size: once

CDR3 DNA: TGCGCCAGCAGCCCGGACCTAGCGGGGGACTCCTACGAGCAGTACTTC
CDR3 protein: CASSPDLAGDSYEQYF
J gene: TRBJ2-7
D gene: TRBD2
V gene: TRBV4-3
clone size: .

CDR3 DNA: TGTGCCAGCAGCCTGCCCAGCTCCGAGACCCAGTACTTC
CDR3 protein: CASSLPSSETQYF
J gene: TRBJ2-5
D gene: .
V gene: TRBV5-4
clone size: .

CDR3 DNA: TGTGCCAGCAGTTGGACTTACAGCAATCAGCCCCAGCATTTT
CDR3 protein: CASSWTYSNQPQHF
J gene: TRBJ1-5
D gene: .
V gene: TRBV6-2/TRBV6-3
clone size: few

CDR3 DNA: TGTGCCAGCAGCGTCACCGATAACTATGGCTACACCTTC
CDR3 protein: CASSVTDNYGYTF
J gene: TRBJ1-2
D gene: .
V gene: TRBV13
clone size: .

CDR3 DNA: TGCGCCAGCAGCCAAGATCTAGGGCAGGAGGGCACCGGGGAGCTGTTTTTT
CDR3 protein: CASSQDLGQEGTGELFF
J gene: TRBJ2-2
D gene: .
V gene: TRBV4-1
clone size: .